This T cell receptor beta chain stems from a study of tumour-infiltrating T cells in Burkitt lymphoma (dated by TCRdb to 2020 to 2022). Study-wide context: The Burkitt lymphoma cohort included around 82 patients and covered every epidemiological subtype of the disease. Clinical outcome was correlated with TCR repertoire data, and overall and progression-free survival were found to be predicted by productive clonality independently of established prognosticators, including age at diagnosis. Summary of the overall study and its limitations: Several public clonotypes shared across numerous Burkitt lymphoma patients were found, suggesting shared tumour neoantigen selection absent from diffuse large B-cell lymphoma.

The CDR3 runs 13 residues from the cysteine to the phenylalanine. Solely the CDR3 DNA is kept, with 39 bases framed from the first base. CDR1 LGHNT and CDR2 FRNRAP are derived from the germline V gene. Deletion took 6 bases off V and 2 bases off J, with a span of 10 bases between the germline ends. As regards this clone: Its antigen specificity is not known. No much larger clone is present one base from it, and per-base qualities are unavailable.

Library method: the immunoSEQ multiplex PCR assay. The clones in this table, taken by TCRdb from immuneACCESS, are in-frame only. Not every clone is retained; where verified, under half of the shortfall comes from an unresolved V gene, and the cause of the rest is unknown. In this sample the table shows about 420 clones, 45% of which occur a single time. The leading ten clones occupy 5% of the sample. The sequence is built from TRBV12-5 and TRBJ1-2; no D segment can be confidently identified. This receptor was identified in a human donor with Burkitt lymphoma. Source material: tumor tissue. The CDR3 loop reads CASGMNENYGYTF. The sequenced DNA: TGTGCTAGTGGGATGAATGAAAACTATGGCTACACCTTC.